The text below deals with one TCR beta chain. These data are taken from a study of shared clonotypes between healthy human individuals. This CDR3 has 14 amino acids. Germline loops: CDR1 KGHSH, CDR2 LQKENI. After removal of 4 bases from V and 6 bases from J, the junction contained 7 bases not matched to a gene. The repertoire was sequenced with immunoSEQ multiplex PCR; TCRdb's copy has only in-frame clones and lacks some. The table has more than 2 million clones, approximately 96% seen once. Material for sequencing was naive CD4+ T cells sorted from blood. Subset described: CD45RA+ positively selected. V is TRBV18 and J is TRBJ2-3; 7 bases line up with TRBD2. The clonotype originates from a man aged 18-30 years in good health. CDR3 sequence reads: CASSLSTSWDTQYF. The CDR3 coding sequence is TGTGCCAGCTCACTTTCGACTAGCTGGGATACGCAGTATTTT.